This T cell receptor (beta chain) originates from a study of cytomegalovirus exposure and HLA in healthy donors. Germline V gene lookup returns CDR1 LNHDA and CDR2 SQIVND (reference sequence). The CDR3 contains 15 residues. Trimming removed 3 bases from V and 10 bases from J; junction bases left unmatched: 7. The PCR employed 60 Vbeta primers together with 13 Jbeta primers. Generated by immunoSEQ multiplex PCR, the TCRdb table keeps only in-frame clones and is missing some. The table shows tens of thousands of clones, with 69% occurring only once. The chain carries TRBV19 and TRBJ2-1; TRBD2 matches at 12 bases. What was sequenced was PBMCs. This sequence originates from a man aged 45-60 years in good health and CMV-seronegative. Here the CDR3 reads CASSMRLAGGEEQFF. CDR3 nucleotides: TGTGCCAGTAGTATGCGCCTAGCGGGGGGGGAGGAGCAGTTCTTC.